These T cell receptor beta chains were read from a single sample in a study of cytomegalovirus exposure and HLA in healthy donors. Assay used: immunoSEQ multiplex PCR; TCRdb lists only in-frame clones, some missing. Among more than 150,000 clones, roughly four fifths were seen once, and the ten largest hold around 1.5%. Specimen: PBMCs. These receptors were taken from a man aged 18 to 29 in good health and CMV-seronegative. CDR3s include the opening cysteine and the closing phenylalanine or tryptophan. Each record gives: clone size, J gene, V gene, D gene, CDR3 protein, CDR3 DNA. The D gene is left open where the match is weak. A row's size may be missing; if present it is once, few, many or a size class.

>NA|TRBJ2-3|TRBV9|NA
CASSVGGHPSTDTQYF
TGTGCCAGCAGCGTAGGAGGACACCCTAGCACAGATACGCAGTATTTT
>NA|TRBJ1-4|TRBV9|NA
CASSVSPDRGEKLFF
TGTGCCAGCAGCGTATCCCCCGATCGAGGAGAAAAACTGTTTTTT
>NA|TRBJ2-3|TRBV5-1|NA
CASGDSGSTDTQYF
TGCGCCAGCGGGGATAGCGGAAGCACAGATACGCAGTATTTT
>NA|TRBJ1-2|TRBV30|NA
CAWSVYEGGSNYGYTF
TGTGCCTGGAGTGTATACGAAGGAGGGTCCAACTATGGCTACACCTTC
>NA|TRBJ2-7|TRBV5-1|TRBD2
CASSPSGPTYEQYF
TGCGCCAGCAGCCCTAGCGGGCCAACCTACGAGCAGTACTTC
>NA|TRBJ1-1|TRBV19|NA
CASSITGMTTEAFF
TGTGCCAGTAGTATCACAGGGATGACCACTGAAGCTTTCTTT
>NA|TRBJ2-7|TRBV7-8|NA
CASSPRGVGAGYEQYF
TGTGCCAGCAGCCCCCGGGGTGTGGGGGCTGGGTACGAGCAGTACTTC
>NA|TRBJ2-7|TRBV21-1|NA
CASLMGPPSEQYF
TGTGCCAGCTTGATGGGCCCCCCAAGCGAGCAGTACTTC
>NA|TRBJ2-5|TRBV5-1|NA
CASSSWQGGMETQYF
TGCGCCAGCAGCTCTTGGCAGGGTGGGATGGAGACCCAGTACTTC
>once|TRBJ1-1|TRBV20-1|NA
CSASRQHEAFF
TGCAGTGCTAGCCGACAGCATGAAGCTTTCTTT
>NA|TRBJ2-2|TRBV9|TRBD2
CASSSPRSSGRAGELFF
TGTGCCAGCAGCTCCCCCCGGTCTAGCGGGAGGGCCGGGGAGCTGTTTTTT
>NA|TRBJ2-7|TRBV28|TRBD1
CASRIRGLSEQYF
TGTGCCTCAAGAATTAGGGGGCTTTCCGAGCAGTACTTC
>NA|TRBJ1-1|TRBV28|NA
CASSLVPGSMNTEAFF
TGTGCCAGCAGTTTAGTGCCAGGGTCTATGAACACTGAAGCTTTCTTT
>NA|TRBJ2-7|TRBV4-2|TRBD1
CASSPPQGMAYEQYF
TGTGCCAGCAGCCCTCCACAGGGGATGGCCTACGAGCAGTACTTC
>NA|TRBJ1-2|TRBV14|NA
CASSQGVGRGLGYGYTF
TGTGCCAGCAGCCAAGGGGTGGGTCGAGGGCTCGGCTATGGCTACACCTTC
>NA|TRBJ1-1|TRBV28|NA
CASRGTPNTEAFF
TGTGCCAGCAGGGGGACACCGAACACTGAAGCTTTCTTT
>NA|TRBJ2-7|TRBV15|NA
CATSPDSPISYEQYF
TGTGCCACCAGCCCCGACTCACCGATCTCCTACGAGCAGTACTTC
>NA|TRBJ1-2|TRBV6-5|TRBD1
CASSRQGLGGYTF
TGTGCCAGCAGTCGACAGGGGCTGGGAGGCTACACCTTC
>NA|TRBJ1-2|TRBV18|TRBD1
CASSPGDSNYGYTF
TGTGCCAGCTCACCTGGGGACAGTAACTATGGCTACACCTTC
>few|TRBJ2-7|TRBV5-4|NA
CASSLEVSGVDEQYF
TGTGCCAGCAGCTTGGAAGTTTCGGGAGTCGACGAGCAGTACTTC
>NA|TRBJ2-1|TRBV6-1|NA
CASNRGWNEQFF
TGTGCCAGCAATCGGGGGTGGAATGAGCAGTTCTTC
>NA|TRBJ2-5|TRBV18|TRBD1
CASSPGTGEQTQYF
TGTGCCAGCTCACCAGGGACAGGGGAGCAGACCCAGTACTTC
>NA|TRBJ2-7|TRBV5-6|NA
CASSNRGNLRYEQYF
TGTGCCAGCAGCAACCGGGGTAATCTAAGGTACGAGCAGTACTTC
>NA|TRBJ1-1|TRBV28|TRBD1
CASSSLRGVKGTEAFF
TGTGCCAGCAGTTCCCTCAGGGGGGTAAAGGGCACTGAAGCTTTCTTT
>NA|TRBJ2-7|TRBV9|TRBD1
CASSVGTGGGYEQYF
TGTGCCAGCAGCGTAGGGACAGGGGGCGGCTACGAGCAGTACTTC
>NA|TRBJ1-2|TRBV28|NA
CASSLGGKYGYTF
TGTGCCAGCAGTTTGGGAGGGAAGTATGGCTACACCTTC